This TCR beta chain comes out of a study of shared clonotypes between healthy human individuals. CD8 cells regarded as naive lacked CD45RO, were positively chosen for CCR7, and omitted terminally differentiated effector memory CD45RA+ cells. Only Caucasian adults living in Nashville, Tennessee made up the donor group. Points from the study as a whole: Blood alone was sampled, and tissue repertoires likely differ. What rarefaction showed was incomplete sorted-subset sequencing despite large depth.

Sorted-subset replicate PCR reactions contained 200 to 250 ng DNA, corresponding to approximately 30,000 T cell genomes. The repertoire was sequenced with immunoSEQ multiplex PCR; TCRdb's copy has only in-frame clones and lacks some. The sample shows some 2,000,000 clones, roughly 95% of them seen only once. In the case of this clone: Its target is not known.

The germline V gene has CDR1 GTSNPN and CDR2 SVGIG (reference sequence). Trimming left V 2 bases short and J 0 bases short, with 17 bases between. The CDR3 runs to 17 residues. Sequencing was carried out using naive CD8+ T cells sorted from blood. The clonotype originates from a man younger than 30 in good health. This chain connects TRBV30 to TRBJ2-1; D remains unclear. As DNA, the CDR3 is TGTGCCTGGAGTAGGCCTTTAGTAGGAAGCTCCTACAATGAGCAGTTCTTC. Its translation is CAWSRPLVGSSYNEQFF.